This T cell receptor beta chain was documented in a study of shared clonotypes between healthy human individuals. Study-wide context: Aged 18 to 49, the donors were a couple of women and a few men.

Some clones are missing from TCRdb's copy, which holds only in-frame ones; the method was immunoSEQ multiplex PCR. The table lists 2 million to 2.5 million clones, under 95% of them singletons. The CDR3 covers 13 residues. Trimming shortened V by 5 bases and J by 4 bases, and 10 bases separated the two germline ends. The sequenced sample was naive CD4+ T cells from PBMCs. The sample's subset: CD45RA+ positively selected. The source of this sequence is a man between 18 and 35 years old in good health. Some clones in this sample may be carry-over from other donors' samples. The rearrangement uses TRBV5-3 and TRBJ1-5; unclear D gene. TRBV5-3 has ORF status, its function being uncertain. The CDR3: CARSSDGNQPQHF. Here the CDR3 DNA reads TGTGCCAGAAGTTCGGACGGGAATCAGCCCCAGCATTTT.